This T cell receptor (beta chain) was captured in a study of shared clonotypes between healthy human individuals. The data were produced by immunoSEQ multiplex PCR, yet TCRdb's version contains in-frame clones alone and is incomplete. Altogether about 380,000 clones are present, approximately 96% being singletons, with the ten largest covering 0.32%. This clone was counted a single time. The authors combined CD45RO+ cells with CCR7-negative CD45RA+ TemRA cells as CD8 memory. The CDR3 has 17 amino acids. Trimming took off 1 base at V and 1 base at J, with 14 bases between the two ends. Germline V gives CDR1 SGHDT, CDR2 YYEEEE.

Specimen: memory CD8+ T cells sorted from blood. Subset of the sample: CD45RO+ cells pooled with CCR7-negative TemRA cells. This clonotype was sampled from a man younger than 40 in good health. This chain joins TRBV5-6 and TRBJ1-4; D might be TRBD1 (5 bases). This chain's CDR3 is CASSLWIGVVTNEKLFF. The CDR3 region has the DNA TGTGCCAGCAGCTTGTGGATAGGGGTTGTAACTAATGAAAAACTGTTTTTT.